Sequencing of this T cell receptor (beta chain) was carried out in a study of T cells in Graves' hyperthyroidism and ophthalmopathy. Overall study findings and caveats: Progression to ophthalmopathy was predicted a median of 6.5 months early.

RNA transcripts provided the source from which TCR beta CDR3 regions were amplified. Using the HTBI primer set, a first-round RT-PCR was run on the TCR CDR3. TCRdb reprocessed the multiplex PCR reads with MiXCR, giving one entry per CDR3 protein. The sample gives some 740,000 distinct CDR3 sequences, less than 15% of which show up once; 9.5% to 13% is in the top ten. This clonotype was counted ten times or more. Its antigen is undetermined. Germline V lookup: CDR1 SGHVS, CDR2 FQNEAQ. CDR3 length: 14 residues. V dropped 8 bases and J dropped 0 bases, with 11 bases sitting between them. Uncontrolled infection, other autoimmune disease, pregnancy or lactation disqualified patients from enrolment.

Sequencing was performed on blood. The chain links TRBV7-8 to TRBJ2-1, with unresolved D. The sequence derives from a woman aged 18-35 years with Graves' hyperthyroidism. CDR3 residues: CASEGANSYNEQFF. CDR3 in DNA: TGTGCCAGCGAAGGTGCGAACTCCTACAATGAGCAGTTCTTC.